The source of this T cell receptor beta chain is a study of cytomegalovirus exposure and HLA in healthy donors (TCRdb year 2017). For the wider study: An earlier analysis of more than 550 of the donors reported 250 to 300 Gb of sequence data and 117 million unique TCR beta sequences obtained from some 200 million T cells. An early release covering roughly 600 HLA-typed donors comprised 250 to 350 gigabases of sequencing data and 85 million to 100 million unique TCR sequences. The genetic ancestry cluster associated with self-reported Caucasian donors included 65% to 90% of the 398 genotyped donors. The aim of the study was to test whether cataloging public T cell receptors could identify signatures of past pathogen exposure. The T cell repertoires of 666 subjects were profiled by immunosequencing and related to cytomegalovirus serostatus. Besides the first cohort of roughly 700 subjects, a separate validation cohort made up of about 120 different subjects was used. To predict cytomegalovirus infection status, the study brought together high-throughput TCR immunosequencing, statistical association of individual TCRs with disease status, and machine learning. In a later analysis, previously published TCR beta repertoires from about 640 donors were re-analyzed and high-resolution HLA genotyping was added so that TCR occurrence patterns could be studied. Rather than drawing on any new phenotypic data, the later analysis identified candidate immune exposures from TCR beta sequences and the way those sequences occurred across donors. An earlier analysis of approximately 630 of the donors applied high-throughput TCR beta sequencing to assess whether each TCR beta V gene segment acted as functional or pseudogenic. Alongside the repertoire data, information on donor age, sex, ethnicity and CMV serostatus was compiled. In a later genetic analysis, genome-wide SNP genotypes for about three fifths of the roughly 670 donors were used, and that subset was treated as a discovery cohort. Every repertoire in the discovery cohort had been generated on one and the same sequencing platform. Both class I and class II loci were covered by HLA typing, at four-digit resolution. The number of donors typed differed by locus, with roughly 620-630 for A, B, C, DRB1 and DQB1, roughly 520 for DQA1, about 610 for DPA1, and some 470 for DPB1. A few DR-DQ haplotypes were treated as single units for association and clustering because of strong linkage in the cohort. Among 300 to 450 genotyped donors of the cohort, an average of roughly 240,000 unique TCR beta nucleotide sequences were sequenced per donor, about a sixth of them non-productive. The paper as a whole reports these results and caveats: CMV serostatus was the only immune exposure information available for the cohort. In a later analysis, the rate of TCR association differed among HLA loci, with DRB1 alleles having the most associated TCRs and HLA-C alleles having the fewest. The authors suggested that the approach could potentially be generalized to other disease states and immunological phenotypes. Because HLA typing was missing for some donors at each locus, association tests included only the typed subset. Specific HLA alleles were associated with over 15,000 TCR beta sequences at a false discovery rate of 0.05 in a later analysis. According to a later analysis, most CMV-associated TCR beta chains appeared to be HLA-restricted, and the HLA associations seemed to be driven largely by CMV exposure. The sequencing pipeline was judged likely to have produced a cluster of highly shared sequence variants as a technical artifact. The 87-base-pair reads could not distinguish some IMGT-functional V segments, including TRBV6-2 and TRBV6-3, so those segments were excluded. A further reported finding was that TCR beta sequences accurately predicted the HLA-A and HLA-B alleles for most subjects in the first cohort. According to a later genetic analysis, donors in an Asian-associated ancestry cluster had fewer N-insertions in productive TCRs than the approximately 710-donor mean. Several of the top co-occurrence clusters appeared to be linked to parvovirus B19, influenza, CMV and Epstein-Barr virus, according to a later analysis. A later genetic analysis associated a missense DCLRE1C variant with V-gene and J-gene trimming of TCR beta chains, and an independent cohort replicated the association. Broadly in line with IMGT annotations, most TCR beta V segments showed up in productive rearrangements about 87% or about 30% of the time in an earlier analysis of 587 of the donors. Linkage disequilibrium might explain the correlated functional status among segregating V segments, but an unknown experimental factor could not be excluded. A few of the identified cytomegalovirus-associated TCR beta chains were confirmed in vitro to be specific for cytomegalovirus antigens. Sequencing depth was assumed to be roughly uniform across donors in the presence/absence analyses, though that assumption may not hold. Because counts were too low, seventeen rarely observed V segments, including chromosome 9 orphons, were excluded from the earlier analysis of 587 of the donors. The classifier was reported to diagnose cytomegalovirus status with high specificity and sensitivity in both the original and validation cohorts. Most TCR sequences were observed very rarely across donors, whereas some public TCRs were present in many individuals. The cohort was sequenced for TCR beta chains only, and without alpha or paired-chain data the features that could be detected were limited. Strong co-occurrence of HLA alleles, especially DR and DQ, made assigning TCR associations to individual alleles difficult. In the study, around 150 TCR beta chains were listed as associated with cytomegalovirus. Compared with equally common non-associated chains, HLA-associated TCR beta chains in a later analysis were more clonally expanded and had lower generation probabilities.

The CDR3, cysteine through phenylalanine, is 13 amino acids long. Only CDR3 DNA remains: 39 bases, in frame from the first base. At the junction V is shortened by 6 bases and J by 7 bases, with 16 bases in between. CDR1 MDHEN and CDR2 SYDVKM were looked up in the germline V gene. Library preparation used the immunoSEQ multiplex PCR assay. The multiplex PCR relied on a mix of 60 forward primers for TCR Vbeta segments and 13 reverse primers for TCR Jbeta segments. Amplification of the CDR3 region of rearranged TCR beta genes was performed with a multiplex PCR assay on genomic DNA. The amplified TCR beta libraries were sequenced on the Illumina HiSeq System as 87-base-pair reads. The original methods were these. Across the roughly 640 repertoires, a later analysis counted 60 million to 90 million unique TCR beta chains, around 11 million of which were shared by at least two donors. To remove PCR and sequencing errors, raw reads were error-corrected and collapsed into unique sequences using a nearest-neighbor algorithm that merged closely related sequences. CDR3 sequences were aligned to IMGT reference sequences to assign V, D and J gene segments. For a sequence to be retained, a match of at least six nucleotides was required to both a V gene segment and a J gene segment. Rearrangements were classified as productive when the CDR3 lacked stop codons and remained in frame with V and J, and all other rearrangements were classified as non-productive. Following IMGT convention, CDR3 was defined as the stretch from the second conserved V-encoded cysteine to the conserved J-encoded phenylalanine. The earlier analysis of 500 to 600 of the donors excluded sequences that lacked an unambiguous match to a single V gene segment. An earlier analysis of 587 of the donors called V segments functional above 56.7% productive rearrangements and segregating when the between-donor standard deviation exceeded 5%. A statistical classification framework was developed to diagnose cytomegalovirus status using the catalog of TCR beta chain sequences. In a later analysis, TCR nucleotide sequences were compared against IMGT/GENE-DB human TR gene sequences so that V and J genes could be assigned. A later analysis assigned CDR3 sequences and most-parsimonious VDJ recombination scenarios with the TCRdist pipeline. A later analysis defined each TCR beta chain by its CDR3 amino acid sequence plus V-gene family, and excluded reads lacking a unique V-gene family. As a way to deal with suspected cross-contamination and a sequencing artifact, a later analysis dropped roughly 600 nucleotide sequences that were highly shared and had low generation probability. For each public chain, a later analysis derived a clonal expansion index from normalized ranks of inferred template counts within each repertoire. In a later analysis, generation probabilities were computed with a VDJ recombination model fitted to out-of-frame rearrangements, and the resulting probabilities were checked against IGoR. In a later analysis, TCR-TCR, TCR-HLA and TCR-CMV co-occurrence was scored with hypergeometric tests, and a repertoire-size bias correction was applied to TCR pairs. To estimate false discovery rates, a later analysis permuted the HLA or CMV assignments 20 times. In a later analysis, co-occurring TCRs were grouped using DBSCAN, and TCRdist sequence similarity was added for clustering within HLA-allele-positive subsets. For co-occurrence clustering, repertoires with fewer than 30,000 or more than 120,000 public chains were excluded, along with five or six repertoires with anomalous nucleotide sharing. Sourced from immuneACCESS, this table was stored by TCRdb with only in-frame sequences that have V and J called. A share of the clones is absent; for the studies checked, an unresolved V gene accounts for under half, and the remainder has no known explanation. That table is the source of V, J and clone size, and D and trimming were worked out from the DNA. Counted in this sample were 100,000 to 150,000 clones; roughly 78% of them appeared once. The ten biggest clones cover about a tenth of the sample.

In the case of this clone: Its antigen is not yet known. One base away there is no much larger clone; base qualities are not given.

The cohort comprised 666 healthy bone marrow donors. At the time of sampling, all cohort members were nominally healthy, though unrecorded immune exposures were likely present. The donor was CMV seropositive and belonged to the group of about 290 seropositive cohort members. A peripheral blood sample was provided by each donor, and peripheral blood mononuclear cells were used for TCR beta sequencing. The Qiagen DNeasy Blood Extraction Kit was used to extract genomic DNA from the blood cell samples. The sequence joins TRBV28 to TRBJ2-7; a tentative D call is TRBD2 (6 bases match). The TCR originated in a man aged 25 to 45 in good health and CMV-seropositive. The source material was PBMCs. The CDR3 region reads CASRASATHEQYF. The DNA reads TGTGCCAGCAGGGCTAGCGCTACCCATGAGCAGTACTTC.